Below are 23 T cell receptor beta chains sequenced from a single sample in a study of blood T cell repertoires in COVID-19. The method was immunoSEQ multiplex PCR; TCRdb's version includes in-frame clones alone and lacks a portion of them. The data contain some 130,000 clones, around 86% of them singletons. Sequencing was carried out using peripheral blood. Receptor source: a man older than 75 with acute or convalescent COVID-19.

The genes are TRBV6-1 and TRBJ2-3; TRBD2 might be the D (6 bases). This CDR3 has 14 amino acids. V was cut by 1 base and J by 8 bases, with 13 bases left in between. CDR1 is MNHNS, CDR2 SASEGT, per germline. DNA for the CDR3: TGTGCCAGCAGTGAAGTGGGACTCTTAGGTACGCAGTATTTT. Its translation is CASSEVGLLGTQYF.

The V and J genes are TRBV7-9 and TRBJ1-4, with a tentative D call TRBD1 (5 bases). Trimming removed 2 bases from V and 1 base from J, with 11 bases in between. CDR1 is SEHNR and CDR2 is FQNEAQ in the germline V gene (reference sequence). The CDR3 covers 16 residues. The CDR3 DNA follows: TGTGCCAGCAGCTTAAAAGGGGTTGGAACTAATGAAAAACTGTTTTTT. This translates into CASSLKGVGTNEKLFF.

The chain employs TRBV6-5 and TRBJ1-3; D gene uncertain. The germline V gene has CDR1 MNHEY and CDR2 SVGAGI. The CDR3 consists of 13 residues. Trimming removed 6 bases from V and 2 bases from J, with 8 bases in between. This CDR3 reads CASSQAAGNTIYF. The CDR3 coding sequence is TGTGCCAGCAGCCAGGCAGCTGGAAACACCATATATTTT.

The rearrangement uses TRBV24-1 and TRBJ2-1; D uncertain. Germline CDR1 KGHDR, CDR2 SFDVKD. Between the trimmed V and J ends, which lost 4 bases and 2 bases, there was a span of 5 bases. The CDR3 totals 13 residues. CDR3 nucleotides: TGTGCCACCAGTGACAGTGCCTACAATGAGCAGTTCTTC. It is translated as CATSDSAYNEQFF.

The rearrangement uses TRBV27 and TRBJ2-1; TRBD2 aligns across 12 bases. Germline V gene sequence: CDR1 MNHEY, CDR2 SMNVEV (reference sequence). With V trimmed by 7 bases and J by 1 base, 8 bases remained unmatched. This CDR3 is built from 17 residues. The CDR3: CASNLAGGPSSYNEQFF. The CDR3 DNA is TGTGCCAGCAACCTAGCGGGAGGGCCCTCTTCCTACAATGAGCAGTTCTTC.

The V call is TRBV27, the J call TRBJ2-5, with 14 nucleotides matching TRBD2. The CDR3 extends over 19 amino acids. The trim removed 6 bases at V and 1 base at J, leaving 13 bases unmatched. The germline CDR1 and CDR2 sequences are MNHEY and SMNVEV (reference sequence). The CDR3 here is CASSVGLQTSGRVQETQYF. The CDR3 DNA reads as TGTGCCAGCAGCGTAGGCCTTCAGACTAGCGGGAGGGTCCAAGAGACCCAGTACTTC.

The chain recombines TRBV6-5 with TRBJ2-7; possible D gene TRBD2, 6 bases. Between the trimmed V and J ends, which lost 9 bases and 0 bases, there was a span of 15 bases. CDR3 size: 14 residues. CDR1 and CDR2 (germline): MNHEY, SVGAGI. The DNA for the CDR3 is TGTGCCAGTTGGGAGGCTCCCAGCTCCTACGAGCAGTACTTC. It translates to CASWEAPSSYEQYF.

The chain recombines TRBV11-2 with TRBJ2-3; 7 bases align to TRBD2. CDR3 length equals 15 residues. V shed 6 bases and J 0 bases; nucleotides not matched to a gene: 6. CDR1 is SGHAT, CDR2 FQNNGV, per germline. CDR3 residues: CASSFSGLSTDTQYF. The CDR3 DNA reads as TGTGCCAGCAGTTTTAGCGGGCTAAGCACAGATACGCAGTATTTT.

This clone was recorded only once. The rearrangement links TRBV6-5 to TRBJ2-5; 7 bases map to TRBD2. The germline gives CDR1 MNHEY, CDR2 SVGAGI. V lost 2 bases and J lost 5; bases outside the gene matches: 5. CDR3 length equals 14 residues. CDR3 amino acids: CASSYGQGGETQYF. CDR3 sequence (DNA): TGTGCCAGCAGTTACGGGCAGGGAGGGGAGACCCAGTACTTC.

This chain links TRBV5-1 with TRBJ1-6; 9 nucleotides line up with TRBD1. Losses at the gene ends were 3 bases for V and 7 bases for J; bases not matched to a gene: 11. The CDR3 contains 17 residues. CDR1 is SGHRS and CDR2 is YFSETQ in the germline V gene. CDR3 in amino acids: CASSSPATGGQNSPLHF. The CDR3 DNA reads TGCGCCAGCAGCTCTCCGGCGACAGGGGGTCAGAATTCACCCCTCCACTTT.

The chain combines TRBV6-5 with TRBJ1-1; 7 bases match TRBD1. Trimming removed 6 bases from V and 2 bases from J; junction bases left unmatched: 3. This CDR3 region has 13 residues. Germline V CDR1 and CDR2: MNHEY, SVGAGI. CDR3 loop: CASRGQVNTEAFF. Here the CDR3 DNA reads TGTGCCAGCAGAGGACAGGTTAACACTGAAGCTTTCTTT.

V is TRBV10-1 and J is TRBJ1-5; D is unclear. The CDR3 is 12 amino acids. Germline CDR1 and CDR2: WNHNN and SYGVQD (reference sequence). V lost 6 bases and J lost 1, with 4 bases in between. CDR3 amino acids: CASSQSNQPQHF. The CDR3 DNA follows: TGCGCCAGCAGCCAAAGCAATCAGCCCCAGCATTTT.

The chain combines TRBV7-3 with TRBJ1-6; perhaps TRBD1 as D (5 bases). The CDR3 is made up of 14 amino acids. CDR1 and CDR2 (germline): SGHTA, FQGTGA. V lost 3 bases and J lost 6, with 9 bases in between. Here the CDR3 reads CASSLIGGNSPLHF. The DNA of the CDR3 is TGTGCCAGCAGCTTGATCGGGGGTAATTCACCCCTCCACTTT.

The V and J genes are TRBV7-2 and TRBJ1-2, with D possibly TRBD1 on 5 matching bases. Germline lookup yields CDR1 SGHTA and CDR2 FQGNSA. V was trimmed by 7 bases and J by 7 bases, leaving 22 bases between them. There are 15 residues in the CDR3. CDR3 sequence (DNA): TGTGCCAGCACTGTTATCTCGGGGGTGGAGGGTGGCTACACCTTC. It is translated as CASTVISGVEGGYTF.

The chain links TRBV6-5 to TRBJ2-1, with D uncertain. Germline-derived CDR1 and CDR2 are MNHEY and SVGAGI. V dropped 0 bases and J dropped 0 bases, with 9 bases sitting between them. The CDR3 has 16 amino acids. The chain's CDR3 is CASSYSPASSYNEQFF. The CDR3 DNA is TGTGCCAGCAGTTACTCGCCAGCGAGCTCCTACAATGAGCAGTTCTTC.

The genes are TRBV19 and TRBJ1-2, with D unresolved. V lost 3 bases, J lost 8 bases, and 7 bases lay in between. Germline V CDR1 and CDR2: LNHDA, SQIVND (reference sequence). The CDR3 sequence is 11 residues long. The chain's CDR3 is CASSIASGYTF. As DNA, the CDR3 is TGTGCCAGTAGTATCGCTAGCGGCTACACCTTC.

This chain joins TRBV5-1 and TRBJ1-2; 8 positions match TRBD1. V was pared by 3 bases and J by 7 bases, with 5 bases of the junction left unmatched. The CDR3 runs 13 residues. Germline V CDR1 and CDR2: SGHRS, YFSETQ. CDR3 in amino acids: CASSSDQGAGYTF. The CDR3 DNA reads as TGCGCCAGCAGCTCGGACCAGGGGGCTGGCTACACCTTC.

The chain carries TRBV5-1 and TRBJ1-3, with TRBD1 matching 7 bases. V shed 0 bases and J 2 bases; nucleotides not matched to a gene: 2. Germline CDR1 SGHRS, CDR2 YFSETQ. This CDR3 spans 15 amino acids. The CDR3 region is CASSLDQGAGNTIYF. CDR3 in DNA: TGCGCCAGCAGCTTGGACCAGGGGGCTGGAAACACCATATATTTT.

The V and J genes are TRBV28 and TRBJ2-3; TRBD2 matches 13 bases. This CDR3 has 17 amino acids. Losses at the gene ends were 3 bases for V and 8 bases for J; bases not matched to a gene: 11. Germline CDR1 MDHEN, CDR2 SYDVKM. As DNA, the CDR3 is TGTGCCAGCAGTTTTTCCACCGGGACTAGCGGGATAGGTACGCAGTATTTT. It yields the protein CASSFSTGTSGIGTQYF.

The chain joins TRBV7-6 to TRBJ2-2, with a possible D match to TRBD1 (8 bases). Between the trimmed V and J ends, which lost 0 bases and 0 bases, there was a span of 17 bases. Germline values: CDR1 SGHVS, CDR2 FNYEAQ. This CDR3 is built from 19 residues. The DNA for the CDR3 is TGTGCCAGCAGCTTAGCCCGGACAGGGAGGGACGCGAACACCGGGGAGCTGTTTTTT. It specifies CASSLARTGRDANTGELFF.

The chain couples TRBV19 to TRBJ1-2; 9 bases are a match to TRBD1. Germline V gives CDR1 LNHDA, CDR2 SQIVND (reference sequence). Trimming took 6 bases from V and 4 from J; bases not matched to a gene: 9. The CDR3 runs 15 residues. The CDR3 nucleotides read TGTGCCAGTAGCCCCGGGACAGGGCACGGCTATGGCTACACCTTC. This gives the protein CASSPGTGHGYGYTF.

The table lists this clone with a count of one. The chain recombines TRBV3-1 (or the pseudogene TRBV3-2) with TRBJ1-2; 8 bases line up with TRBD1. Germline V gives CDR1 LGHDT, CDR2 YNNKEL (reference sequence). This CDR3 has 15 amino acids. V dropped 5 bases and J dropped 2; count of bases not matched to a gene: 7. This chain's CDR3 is CASSIGQGVNYGYTF. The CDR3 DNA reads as TGTGCCAGCAGCATAGGACAGGGAGTCAACTATGGCTACACCTTC.

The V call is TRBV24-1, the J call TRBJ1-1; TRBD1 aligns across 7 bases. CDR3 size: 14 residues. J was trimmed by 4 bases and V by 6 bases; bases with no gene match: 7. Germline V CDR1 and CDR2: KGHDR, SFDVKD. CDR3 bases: TGTGCCACCAGTCAGGGGGGCACGAGCACTGAAGCTTTCTTT. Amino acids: CATSQGGTSTEAFF.